Each of the 8 T cell receptor beta chains below was sequenced from the same sample in a study of sequential checkpoint blockade in melanoma (dated by TCRdb to the late 2010s). The label giving this sample's treatment or condition can be read as: randomized to nivolumab then ipilimumab (arm A) or the reverse (arm B). The method behind the library was the immunoSEQ multiplex PCR assay. Sourced from immuneACCESS, this table was stored by TCRdb with only in-frame sequences that have V and J called. A share of the clones is absent; for the studies checked, an unresolved V gene accounts for under half, and the remainder has no known explanation. In all, the sample holds around 2,200 clones, and about 17% of those were seen once. 9% to 15% of the sample goes to the ten largest clones. The sequenced sample was tumor tissue (inferred from file names), obtained from a patient given nivolumab and ipilimumab in sequence. The receptors were gathered from a human donor with melanoma.

By sample fraction, this clone is medium-sized. This sequence joins TRBV11-3 and TRBJ2-5; TRBD1 might be the D (5 bases). Trimming removed 5 bases from V and 5 bases from J, with 21 bases in between. The CDR3 covers 16 residues. Germline lookup yields CDR1 SGHNT and CDR2 YENEEA. The CDR3 DNA sequence: TGTGCCAGCAGCCCCCCGTCCGCCTCAGGGCTGGAGACCCAGTACTTC. It translates to CASSPPSASGLETQYF.

This clone has only one observation. The CDR3 bases are TGTGCCAGCAGTCCGCTAGGGACGGCGAACACCGGGGAGCTGTTTTTT. Amino acids: CASSPLGTANTGELFF. The chain joins TRBV25-1 to TRBJ2-2; either TRBD1 or TRBD2 may supply D (5 bases each). The CDR3 is made up of 16 amino acids. CDR1 is MGHDK, CDR2 SYGVNS, per germline. Trimming pared 5 bases from V and 0 bases from J, leaving 13 bases between.

This clone was counted a few times. One junction end disagrees with the germline gene, perhaps due to a read error. V and J are TRBV30 and TRBJ1-2, with a possible D match to TRBD1 (6 bases). Germline V gene sequence: CDR1 GTSNPN, CDR2 SVGIG (reference sequence). The CDR3 runs to 11 residues. The CDR3 loop reads CAWSMGTQRFF. The CDR3 nucleotides read TGTGCCTGGAGTATGGGGACACAAAGGTTCTTC.

This clone came up a few times. The CDR3, as DNA: TGTGCCAGCAGTTACGAGAATCAGCCCCAGCATTTT. It is translated as CASSYENQPQHF. The chain links TRBV6-8 to TRBJ1-5; D is unclear. From germline, CDR1 is MNHGY and CDR2 SAAAGT. Trimming took 2 bases from V and 4 from J, leaving 3 bases between them. The length of the CDR3 is 12 residues.

This clone is labeled as medium-sized. The rearrangement uses TRBV11-3 and TRBJ1-1; the D is unclear. The CDR3 runs 16 residues. Germline CDR1 is SGHNT and CDR2 is YENEEA. The V end lost 1 base, the J end lost 0 bases, and 12 bases lay between the germline ends. CDR3 residues: CASSLVVKGMNTEAFF. The CDR3 bases are TGTGCCAGCAGCTTAGTAGTTAAGGGAATGAACACTGAAGCTTTCTTT.

The sample holds many counts of this clone. This chain connects TRBV23-1 to TRBJ2-5, with 7 bases identical to TRBD1. TRBV23-1 falls under the ORF class, with uncertain function. J was trimmed by 5 bases and V by 6 bases; bases with no gene match: 6. This CDR3 contains 13 residues. CDR3 sequence (DNA): TGCGCCAGCAGCTTATTACAGGGGGAGACCCAGTACTTC. Its translation is CASSLLQGETQYF.

This clone was counted between two and nine times. The gene calls are TRBV19 and TRBJ1-1; 11 bases map to TRBD1. The CDR3 runs 15 residues. J lost 6 bases, V lost 4 bases, and 7 bases had no gene match. From germline, CDR1 is LNHDA and CDR2 SQIVND (reference sequence). For the CDR3, the DNA is TGTGCCAGTAGTACCTACGGGACAGGGGGTGCTGAAGCTTTCTTT. Its protein product is CASSTYGTGGAEAFF.

The sample holds a few counts of this clone. J is TRBJ1-5 and V is TRBV6-8, with D uncertain. The germline gives CDR1 MNHGY, CDR2 SAAAGT. The CDR3 is 19 residues long. The ends were cut back, 0 bases at V and 0 bases at J, with 18 bases in the middle. This chain's CDR3 is CASSYSQQIPLYSNQPQHF. CDR3 DNA: TGTGCCAGCAGTTACTCTCAGCAGATCCCTCTTTATAGCAATCAGCCCCAGCATTTT.